These T cell receptor beta chains were read from a single sample in a study of blood T cell repertoires in COVID-19. The assay was immunoSEQ multiplex PCR, and TCRdb's table has in-frame clones only and misses some. The sample consists of 150,000 to 200,000 clones, roughly four fifths of them appearing once. The sequencing sample was made of PBMCs or T cells enriched from blood (not recorded which). The receptors were sampled from a middle-aged man who had recovered from COVID-19. CDR3s include the opening cysteine and the closing phenylalanine or tryptophan. Each record gives: clone size, V gene, CDR3 length, D gene, J gene, CDR3 DNA, CDR3 protein. The D gene is left open where the match is weak. Only some rows state a clone size, as once, few, many or a class for expanded clones.

>NA|TRBV28|18|NA|TRBJ2-7
TGTGCCAGCAGTCCTATTGGCCGGGGAACAGGGCAAAAGTACGAGCAGTACTTC
CASSPIGRGTGQKYEQYF
>few|TRBV5-4|16|NA|TRBJ2-3
TGTGCCAGCAGCGGGGCAGGGTATGGGGGCACAGATACGCAGTATTTT
CASSGAGYGGTDTQYF
>few|TRBV2|15|TRBD1|TRBJ1-2
TGTGCCAGCAGTGATCGTAGGGACAGGGGAAATGGCTACACCTTC
CASSDRRDRGNGYTF
>NA|TRBV7-9|13|NA|TRBJ2-1
TGTGCCAGCAGCTCCCTCGGAGGCGATGAGCAGTTCTTC
CASSSLGGDEQFF
>once|TRBV5-1|16|TRBD1|TRBJ1-4
TGCGCCAGCAGCCCCTACAGGGGGGGCTCTAATGAAAAACTGTTTTTT
CASSPYRGGSNEKLFF
>NA|TRBV11-3|15|NA|TRBJ2-7
TGTGCCAGCAGCTTACCGGGGCGGGGAAACTACGAGCAGTACTTC
CASSLPGRGNYEQYF
>few|TRBV7-9|13|NA|TRBJ2-5
TGTGCCAGCAGCGTCGGACTGGCGGAGACCCAGTACTTC
CASSVGLAETQYF
>NA|TRBV5-5|18|TRBD1|TRBJ1-3
TGTGCCAGCAGCTTGAGTCCGACAGGGGGCGCGAGTGGAAACACCATATATTTT
CASSLSPTGGASGNTIYF
>NA|TRBV19|16|TRBD1|TRBJ1-5
TGTGCCAGTAGTACAATCGGGACAGGGTTAGGCCAGCCCCAGCATTTT
CASSTIGTGLGQPQHF
>NA|TRBV11-2|13|NA|TRBJ2-3
TGTGCCAGCAGCTTAGCTCGCGGCTATACGCAGTATTTT
CASSLARGYTQYF
>NA|TRBV5-4|14|TRBD2|TRBJ2-3
TGTGCCAGCCGTAGCGGGAGGAGCACAGATACGCAGTATTTT
CASRSGRSTDTQYF
>few|TRBV5-1|16|TRBD1|TRBJ2-2
TGCGCCAGCAGCTTCTCAGGGGGCCTTCTTACCGGGGAGCTGTTTTTT
CASSFSGGLLTGELFF
>NA|TRBV2|14|NA|TRBJ1-1
TGTGCCAGCAGGTTACAGGGCCGGTACACTGAAGCTTTCTTT
CASRLQGRYTEAFF
>NA|TRBV7-2|14|TRBD1|TRBJ2-7
TGTGCCAGCAGCTTAGGGACAGGGGTCTACGAGCAGTACTTC
CASSLGTGVYEQYF
>NA|TRBV11-1|16|TRBD2|TRBJ2-3
TGTGCCAGCAGCTTAGCCCGGCTAGCGGGCACAGATACGCAGTATTTT
CASSLARLAGTDTQYF
>NA|TRBV5-6|17|NA|TRBJ1-6
TGTGCCAGCAGCTTGCGCTCCGGACGGGATTATAATTCACCCCTCCACTTT
CASSLRSGRDYNSPLHF